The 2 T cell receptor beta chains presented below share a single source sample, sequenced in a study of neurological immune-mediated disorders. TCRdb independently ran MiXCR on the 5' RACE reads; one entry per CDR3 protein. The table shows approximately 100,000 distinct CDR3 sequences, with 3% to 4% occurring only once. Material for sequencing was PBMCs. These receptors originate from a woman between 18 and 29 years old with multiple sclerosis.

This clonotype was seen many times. The DNA of the CDR3 is TGCAGTGCCAATAGCGGGAGTAATGGAGATACGCAGTATTTT. It is translated as CSANSGSNGDTQYF. The rearrangement uses TRBV20-1 and TRBJ2-3, with TRBD2 matching 9 bases. CDR1 DFQATT and CDR2 SNEGSKA come from the germline V gene (reference sequence). This CDR3 is 14 amino acids long. Trimming removed 6 bases from V and 5 bases from J; junction bases left unmatched: 9.

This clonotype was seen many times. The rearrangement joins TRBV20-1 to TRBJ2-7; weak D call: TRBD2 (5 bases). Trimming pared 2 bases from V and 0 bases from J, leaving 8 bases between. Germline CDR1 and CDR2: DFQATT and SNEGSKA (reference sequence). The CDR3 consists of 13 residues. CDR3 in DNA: TGCAGTGCTAGAACGGGAATCTCCTACGAGCAGTACTTC. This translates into CSARTGISYEQYF.